This TCR beta chain was recorded in a study of T cell clones after liver transplantation. Overall study: Graft-donor-reactive sequences were compared with third-party-reactive TCRbeta sequences from pre-transplant mixed lymphocyte reactions. Study observations and caveats: Compared with third party-reactive sequences, donor-reactive ones declined more, independent of withdrawal success.

Sorting of unstimulated PBMCs yielded separate CD3+CD4+ and CD3+CD8+ fractions. Comment on this clone: Its cognate antigen is unknown.

Sequencing was performed with immunoSEQ multiplex PCR; in TCRdb, only in-frame clones are kept and a portion is missing. The repertoire holds just over 60,000 clones, with about two thirds as singletons. CDR1 and CDR2 from the germline V gene are KGHSH and LQKENI. The CDR3 is made up of 15 amino acids. Deletions cut 2 bases from V and 9 bases from J, with 14 bases between. The chain carries TRBV18 and TRBJ1-6, with D possibly matching TRBD1 (6 bases). The specimen comprised CD4+ T cells from blood, sampled before liver transplant. This TCR was recovered from a human donor who received a liver transplant. The CDR3 reads CASSPEGVRSSPLHF. In DNA, the CDR3 is TGTGCCAGCTCACCAGAGGGGGTTCGTAGTTCACCCCTCCACTTT.